Below, 26 T cell receptor beta chains from the same sample are listed, as sequenced in a study of T cell responses to AZD1222 COVID-19 vaccine. The method was immunoSEQ multiplex PCR; TCRdb's version includes in-frame clones alone and lacks a portion of them. Of 95,000 to 110,000 clones listed, 87% are singletons. Sequencing was performed on peripheral blood, taken 28 days after the second AZD1222 dose. The receptors stem from an adult who received the AZD1222 COVID-19 vaccine.

Turning to this clone: Other DNA sequences in the same sample also yield this CDR3. The chain joins TRBV3-1 (or the pseudogene TRBV3-2) to TRBJ1-2; perhaps TRBD1 as D (6 bases). CDR1 and CDR2 (germline): LGHDT, YNNKEL (reference sequence). The CDR3 sequence is 13 residues long. Trimming removed 0 bases from V and 8 bases from J, with 10 bases in between. The CDR3 DNA is TGTGCCAGCAGCCAAGACAGGGGTTCGGGCTACACCTTC. Residues: CASSQDRGSGYTF.

V usage is TRBV5-1 and J usage is TRBJ2-5, with 9 positions matching TRBD2. The junction had 4 bases not matched to a gene; V was cut back by 4 bases and J by 0 bases. Germline loops: CDR1 SGHRS, CDR2 YFSETQ. This CDR3 comprises 15 residues. CDR3: CASSEAGGDQETQYF. CDR3 DNA sequence: TGCGCCAGCAGCGAAGCGGGGGGCGACCAAGAGACCCAGTACTTC.

The chain joins TRBV6-4 to TRBJ1-4; 7 bases match TRBD1. The CDR3 sequence is 16 residues long. The germline CDR1 and CDR2 sequences are MRHNA and SNTAGT. V lost 0 bases, J lost 7 bases, and 8 bases stayed unmatched. The CDR3 sequence: CASSDSTGKGGEKLFF. The CDR3 coding sequence is TGTGCCAGCAGTGACTCGACAGGGAAGGGAGGTGAAAAACTGTTTTTT.

The chain couples TRBV19 to TRBJ1-2; no definite D call. The CDR3 contains 13 residues. Germline CDR1 is LNHDA and CDR2 is SQIVND (reference sequence). Between the trimmed V and J ends, which lost 5 bases and 8 bases, there was a span of 15 bases. DNA of the CDR3: TGTGCCAGTAGTCCCGGTTACTTCCGGGGCTACACCTTC. It specifies CASSPGYFRGYTF. Together with reference TRBV19 and TRBJ1-2, the CDR3 gives the full variable domain: DGGITQSPKYLFRKEGQNVTLSCEQNLNHDAMYWYRQDPGQGLRLIYYSQIVNDFQKGDIAEGYSVSREKKESFPLTVTSAQKNPTAFYLCASSPGYFRGYTFGSGTRLTVV.

This chain connects TRBV28 to TRBJ1-1; D is undetermined. The CDR3 runs to 12 residues. Germline V gene sequence: CDR1 MDHEN, CDR2 SYDVKM. Trimming cost V 5 bases and J 7 bases, with 11 bases left between them. CDR3: CASSGPGREAFF. DNA of the CDR3: TGTGCCAGCAGTGGACCAGGTCGTGAAGCTTTCTTT.

The chain links TRBV6-1 to TRBJ2-5, with 7 bases matching TRBD2. V gave up 1 base and J gave up 2 bases; unmatched junction bases: 13. CDR1 is MNHNS and CDR2 is SASEGT in the germline V gene. The CDR3 spans 18 residues. In DNA, the CDR3 is TGTGCCAGCAGTGAAGGTCACAGGAGCGGGACCGCTCAAGAGACCCAGTACTTC. Protein product: CASSEGHRSGTAQETQYF.

The rearrangement links TRBV5-4 to TRBJ2-5; 9 bases map to TRBD1. V was clipped by 4 bases and J by 4 bases; unmatched bases: 8. The CDR3 spans 15 residues. The V gene's germline CDR1 is SGHNT and CDR2 YYREEE (reference sequence). This chain's CDR3 is CASSDGQGRGETQYF. The CDR3, as DNA: TGTGCCAGCAGCGACGGACAGGGGCGGGGAGAGACCCAGTACTTC.

The chain uses TRBV11-2 and TRBJ2-7, with D perhaps matching TRBD1 (7 bases). The CDR3 totals 16 residues. Germline V gives CDR1 SGHAT, CDR2 FQNNGV. V lost 3 bases and J 1 base, leaving 16 bases between the germline ends. CDR3 nucleotide sequence: TGTGCCAGCAGCTTCGGCCAGGGGGGCCTTTCCTACGAGCAGTACTTC. This translates into CASSFGQGGLSYEQYF.

The chain has TRBV4-1 and TRBJ1-1; D is undetermined. The CDR3 runs 14 residues. Germline V gives CDR1 MGHRA, CDR2 YSYEKL. V was cut by 4 bases and J by 1 base, with 10 bases left in between. The CDR3: CASSPRETNTEAFF. The DNA for the CDR3 is TGCGCCAGCAGCCCGCGGGAGACGAACACTGAAGCTTTCTTT.

As regards this clone: The junction departs from the called germline gene at one end, perhaps through a read error. The CDR3 DNA reads TGTGCCAGCAGCCCAACTAGGGAGAGCATAGATACGCAGTATTTT. Protein: CASSPTRESIDTQYF. The J gene is TRBJ2-3, the V gene TRBV7-2, with a tentative D call TRBD2 (5 bases). The CDR3 loop spans 15 amino acids. Germline-derived CDR1 and CDR2 are SGHTA and FQGNSA.

This clone was seen just once. The chain joins TRBV24-1 to TRBJ1-2; D remains unclear. V lost 4 bases to trimming and J lost 7 bases, with 12 bases between them. CDR1 is KGHDR and CDR2 is SFDVKD in the germline V gene. This CDR3 region has 13 residues. The CDR3 DNA follows: TGTGCCACCAGTGACGAGAGCTCGGGTGGCTACACCTTC. It specifies CATSDESSGGYTF.

J is TRBJ2-7 and V is TRBV19, with 7 bases identical to TRBD2. The CDR3 runs 14 residues. Germline CDR1 reads LNHDA; CDR2 reads SQIVND (reference sequence). Trimming took 5 bases from V and 4 from J; bases not matched to a gene: 8. This CDR3 reads CASSFGGDGYEQYF. In nucleotides, the CDR3 is TGTGCCAGTAGTTTTGGGGGGGACGGGTACGAGCAGTACTTC.

This clone occurred once. The chain recombines TRBV19 with TRBJ2-7; TRBD1 agrees at 7 bases. The CDR3 runs to 18 residues. With V trimmed by 4 bases and J by 1 base, 16 bases remained unmatched. Germline V lookup: CDR1 LNHDA, CDR2 SQIVND (reference sequence). CDR3 DNA sequence: TGTGCCAGTAGTACCTCTTTCTCGACAGGGTCCAATTCCTACGAGCAGTACTTC. Its translation is CASSTSFSTGSNSYEQYF.

The J gene is TRBJ1-1, the V gene TRBV5-1; D is unresolved. The germline V gene has CDR1 SGHRS and CDR2 YFSETQ. The CDR3 totals 14 residues. V was pared by 1 base and J by 4 bases, with 11 bases between. The DNA of the CDR3 is TGCGCCAGCAGCTTGAAGGGAGGGAGCACTGAAGCTTTCTTT. Translating it yields CASSLKGGSTEAFF.

Only one count was recorded for this clone. The genes are TRBV29-1 and TRBJ2-2; D call uncertain. This CDR3 contains 13 residues. With 6 bases removed from V and 3 bases from J, the gap between germline ends came to 11 bases. From germline, CDR1 is SQVTM and CDR2 ANQGSEA. DNA of the CDR3: TGCAGCGTCTCCCAGGTTGACACCGGGGAGCTGTTTTTT. Its translation is CSVSQVDTGELFF.

The chain links TRBV4-2 to TRBJ1-2; D perhaps matches TRBD1 (5 bases). Germline V gene sequence: CDR1 LGHNA, CDR2 YNFKEQ. This CDR3 contains 16 residues. The ends were cut back, 2 bases at V and 4 bases at J, with 17 bases in the middle. The CDR3 nucleotides are TGTGCCAGCAGCCAATATTCCGGCACGGGGGGCTATGGCTACACCTTC. Amino acid sequence: CASSQYSGTGGYGYTF.

The chain recombines TRBV30 with TRBJ1-4; a weak D match, TRBD1 (6 bases). The CDR3 totals 13 residues. Germline V gene data show CDR1 as GTSNPN and CDR2 as SVGIG (reference sequence). Trimming left V 0 bases short and J 8 bases short, with 10 bases between. CDR3 residues: CAWSVGTPEKLFF. The CDR3 bases are TGTGCCTGGAGTGTGGGGACACCCGAAAAACTGTTTTTT.

This chain uses TRBV5-4 with TRBJ1-1; unclear D gene. The germline gives CDR1 SGHNT, CDR2 YYREEE (reference sequence). The CDR3 extends over 14 amino acids. V lost 0 bases to trimming and J lost 0 bases, with 6 bases between them. In DNA form, the CDR3 reads TGTGCCAGCAGCTTGGATTGGGTGAACACTGAAGCTTTCTTT. Protein sequence: CASSLDWVNTEAFF.

V and J are TRBV18 and TRBJ2-7; D ambiguous. The CDR3 loop spans 13 amino acids. V lost 0 bases to trimming and J lost 2 bases, with 5 bases between them. Germline assignment: CDR1 KGHSH and CDR2 LQKENI. The CDR3 DNA reads TGTGCCAGCTCACCACCGGGGACCTACGAGCAGTACTTC. Translation gives CASSPPGTYEQYF.

V usage is TRBV5-1 and J usage is TRBJ1-2, with TRBD1 identical over 7 bases. This CDR3 is 15 amino acids long. In germline, CDR1 is SGHRS, CDR2 YFSETQ. The junction had 6 bases not matched to a gene; V was cut back by 0 bases and J by 4 bases. The CDR3 sequence: CASSLAGGQSYGYTF. The CDR3, as DNA: TGCGCCAGCAGCTTGGCTGGGGGACAGAGCTATGGCTACACCTTC.

In DNA, the CDR3 is TGTGCCAGCAGTTACCCGGACAGGGAAGGTCAGCCCCAGCATTTT. Protein sequence: CASSYPDREGQPQHF. The gene calls are TRBV6-5 and TRBJ1-5, with 8 bases fitting TRBD1. This CDR3 comprises 15 residues. Germline V gene sequence: CDR1 MNHEY, CDR2 SVGAGI. The V segment lost 2 bases and the J segment 6 bases; nucleotides outside the gene matches: 6.

This clone showed up just a few times. The V and J genes are TRBV5-1 and TRBJ2-5; 7 nucleotides line up with TRBD1. Losses at the gene ends were 4 bases for V and 4 bases for J; bases not matched to a gene: 13. Germline-derived CDR1 and CDR2 are SGHRS and YFSETQ. The CDR3 is 16 amino acids. CDR3 DNA sequence: TGCGCCAGCAGCCGCTCGAGAGGGGGCGAAAGAGAGACCCAGTACTTC. It yields the protein CASSRSRGGERETQYF. Variable domain in full (rest from reference TRBV5-1 and TRBJ2-5): KAGVTQTPRYLIKTRGQQVTLSCSPISGHRSVSWYQQTPGQGLQFLFEYFSETQRNKGNFPGRFSGRQFSNSRSEMNVSTLELGDSALYLCASSRSRGGERETQYFGPGTRLLVL.

The chain recombines TRBV11-3 with TRBJ2-3; tentative D call: TRBD1 (8 bases). Germline CDR1 and CDR2: SGHNT and YENEEA. This CDR3 is 16 amino acids long. Trimming stripped 1 base from V and 3 bases from J, with 14 bases between. The CDR3 here is CASSLGTGGVTDTQYF. CDR3 in DNA: TGTGCCAGCAGCTTAGGTACAGGGGGGGTGACAGATACGCAGTATTTT. The full variable domain, in which reference TRBV11-3 and TRBJ2-3 provide the parts outside the CDR3, is EAGVVQSPRYKIIEKKQPVAFWCNPISGHNTLYWYLQNLGQGPELLIRYENEEAVDDSQLPKDRFSAERLKGVDSTLKIQPAELGDSAVYLCASSLGTGGVTDTQYFGPGTRLTVL.

The chain employs TRBV7-3 and TRBJ1-1; TRBD1 is a possible D gene (5 bases). Germline V lookup: CDR1 SGHTA, CDR2 FQGTGA. V lost 2 bases to trimming and J lost 1 base, with 14 bases between them. The CDR3 runs to 16 residues. The CDR3 is CASSLVGGIRNTEAFF. The CDR3 region has the DNA TGTGCCAGCAGCTTAGTTGGGGGAATCAGGAACACTGAAGCTTTCTTT.

V gene TRBV5-4 combines with J gene TRBJ1-1; D is perhaps TRBD1 (6 bases). V lost 5 bases to trimming and J lost 0 bases, with 14 bases between them. Germline values: CDR1 SGHNT, CDR2 YYREEE (reference sequence). The CDR3 runs 15 residues. CDR3 coding DNA: TGTGCCAGCAGTCCCCGGGCAGGGGTGAACACTGAAGCTTTCTTT. Amino acids: CASSPRAGVNTEAFF. Based on the CDR3 plus reference TRBV5-4 and TRBJ1-1, the full variable domain is ETGVTQSPTHLIKTRGQQVTLRCSSQSGHNTVSWYQQALGQGPQFIFQYYREEENGRGNFPPRFSGLQFPNYSSELNVNALELDDSALYLCASSPRAGVNTEAFFGQGTRLTVV.

The CDR3 sequence is CASSGGVLNTEAFF. The CDR3 DNA follows: TGTGCCAGCAGTGGAGGGGTACTGAACACTGAAGCTTTCTTT. This chain joins TRBV27 and TRBJ1-1, with a tentative D call TRBD1 (5 bases). CDR3 length: 14 residues. Germline CDR1 and CDR2: MNHEY and SMNVEV (reference sequence). V was shortened by 5 bases and J by 0 bases, with 10 bases between the two germline ends.